The 28 T cell receptor beta chains below all came from one sample that was sequenced in a study of early T cells in non-severe SARS-CoV-2 infection. TCRdb re-called the 5' RACE reads through MiXCR, storing one row per CDR3 protein. The data hold 100,000 to 150,000 distinct CDR3 sequences, with 15% observed a single time. Material for sequencing was whole blood. The receptors come from an adult who was a healthcare worker with PCR-confirmed SARS-CoV-2 infection or an uninfected control (not recorded which).

This clonotype has ten or more counts. V gene TRBV29-1 combines with J gene TRBJ1-2, with D hard to call. There are 11 residues in the CDR3. Germline assignment: CDR1 SQVTM and CDR2 ANQGSEA. Trimming removed 4 bases from V and 8 bases from J, with 11 bases in between. CDR3 sequence reads: CSVARWRGYTF. The CDR3 coding sequence is TGCAGCGTTGCGCGGTGGCGCGGCTACACCTTC.

This clonotype was recorded a few times. The chain couples TRBV5-1 to TRBJ1-4, with a weak D call TRBD1 (5 bases). CDR1 is SGHRS, CDR2 YFSETQ, per germline. With 3 bases removed from V and 4 bases from J, the gap between germline ends came to 13 bases. The CDR3 runs to 15 residues. The CDR3 region has the DNA TGCGCCAGCAGCTCTGCAGGGCTCAGTAATGAAAAACTGTTTTTT. It yields the protein CASSSAGLSNEKLFF.

This sequence joins TRBV7-9 and TRBJ1-1; D not resolved. The CDR3 runs 12 residues. Germline V gives CDR1 SEHNR, CDR2 FQNEAQ (reference sequence). The V end was cut by 4 bases, the J end by 5 bases, with 8 bases between. CDR3 in amino acids: CASSWEGTEAFF. As DNA, the CDR3 is TGTGCCAGCAGCTGGGAGGGTACTGAAGCTTTCTTT.

In its sample, this clonotype was seen a few times. In DNA form, the CDR3 reads TGTGCCAGCAGCTCATTTGGAGGGGACCACGAGCAGTACTTC. Its protein product is CASSSFGGDHEQYF. V usage is TRBV7-9 and J usage is TRBJ2-7, with D maybe TRBD2 (6 bases). Trimming pared 4 bases from V and 5 bases from J, leaving 15 bases between. The CDR3 totals 14 residues. Per the germline V gene, CDR1 is SEHNR and CDR2 is FQNEAQ (reference sequence).

This clonotype was observed a few times. The chain is built from TRBV6-2 or TRBV6-3 and TRBJ2-3; D is perhaps TRBD1 (5 bases). The CDR3 loop spans 14 amino acids. From germline, CDR1 is MNHEY and CDR2 SVGEGT. Trimming removed 6 bases at V and 0 bases at J, with 10 bases between. The CDR3 nucleotides are TGTGCCAGCAGATTCGACAGCAGCACAGATACGCAGTATTTT. Translated: CASRFDSSTDTQYF.

The genes are TRBV12-2 and TRBJ2-6; TRBD1, the D gene given by the table, was not confirmed from the DNA. TRBV12-2 is marked as a pseudogene. This CDR3 has 17 amino acids. DNA for the CDR3: TGTGCAAGTCGCTCGGCTCCAGGGATAGCTGGGGCCAACGTCCTGACTTTC. It yields the protein CASRSAPGIAGANVLTF.

The J gene is TRBJ2-5, the V gene TRBV21-1; the table's D call, TRBD1, was not checked against the DNA. TRBV21-1 is a pseudogene locus. The CDR3 contains 13 residues. In DNA, the CDR3 is TGTGCCAGCAGCAAGGGGGACGGGAAGACCCAGTACTTC. It translates to CASSKGDGKTQYF.

The chain carries TRBV3-1 and TRBJ1-2; no reliable D call. The V and J ends lost 4 bases and 5 bases respectively, with 14 bases between them. Germline lookup yields CDR1 LGHDT and CDR2 YNNKEL (reference sequence). This CDR3 contains 14 residues. CDR3 amino acids: CASSLWAGPYGYTF. The CDR3 nucleotides are TGTGCCAGCAGCCTCTGGGCAGGTCCGTATGGCTACACCTTC.

In this sample, this clonotype turned up a few times. The chain couples TRBV27 to TRBJ1-2, with D hard to call. Germline assignment: CDR1 MNHEY and CDR2 SMNVEV (reference sequence). This CDR3 is built from 15 residues. The ends were cut back, 4 bases at V and 4 bases at J, with 16 bases in the middle. Here the CDR3 DNA reads TGTGCCAGCAGTTACTCCGGGGTGAGTCCCTATGGCTACACCTTC. Translated: CASSYSGVSPYGYTF.

This rearrangement joins TRBV4-2 to TRBJ2-3; D is possibly TRBD2 (5 bases). CDR3 length equals 16 residues. Per the germline V gene, CDR1 is LGHNA and CDR2 is YNFKEQ. Trimming pared 0 bases from V and 2 bases from J, leaving 12 bases between. CDR3 residues: CASSQEEAEITDTQYF. The CDR3 DNA sequence: TGTGCCAGCAGCCAAGAAGAAGCGGAGATCACAGATACGCAGTATTTT.

The chain employs TRBV6-1 and TRBJ2-7; D is possibly TRBD1 (6 bases). Germline CDR1 is MNHNS and CDR2 is SASEGT. This CDR3 comprises 12 residues. V lost 8 bases and J 3 bases, leaving 11 bases between the germline ends. DNA for the CDR3: TGTGCCAGCGGGACAAACCTCTACGAGCAGTACTTC. Translated, it gives CASGTNLYEQYF.

This clonotype was seen more than once but under ten times. The genes are TRBV29-1 and TRBJ2-5; 7 positions agree with TRBD1. Germline CDR1 is SQVTM and CDR2 is ANQGSEA. Germline trimming cut 1 base from V and 9 bases from J; bases unmatched to any gene: 8. The CDR3 totals 13 residues. This CDR3 reads CSVEAQGDEAQYF. CDR3 nucleotide sequence: TGCAGCGTTGAAGCCCAGGGGGACGAGGCCCAGTACTTC. The full variable domain, rest sourced from reference TRBV29-1 and TRBJ2-5, is SAVISQKPSRDICQRGTSLTIQCQVDSQVTMMFWYRQQPGQSLTLIATANQGSEATYESGFVIDKFPISRPNLTFSTLTVSNMSPEDSSIYLCSVEAQGDEAQYFGPGTRLLVL.

This clonotype turned up a few times. The J gene is TRBJ2-5, the V gene TRBV6-6; D is possibly TRBD2 (5 bases). The CDR3 totals 14 residues. Germline V gene data show CDR1 as MNHNY and CDR2 as SVGAGI (reference sequence). Trimming pared 2 bases from V and 3 bases from J, leaving 10 bases between. The CDR3 sequence is CASSYGRTEETQYF. The CDR3 nucleotides are TGTGCCAGCAGTTACGGTAGGACTGAAGAGACCCAGTACTTC.

V and J are TRBV9 and TRBJ1-1; 9 nucleotides align to TRBD1. Trimming cost V 0 bases and J 5 bases; bases outside gene matches: 5. CDR3 size: 15 residues. Germline V gives CDR1 SGDLS, CDR2 YYNGEE. DNA of the CDR3: TGTGCCAGCAGCGTAGCGGACAGGGGATCAACTGAAGCTTTCTTT. It encodes CASSVADRGSTEAFF.

Comment on this clonotype: A junction end diverges from the germline sequence, so it may reflect a read error. The rearrangement joins TRBV2 to TRBJ2-6, with D possibly TRBD1 on 5 matching bases. Germline values: CDR1 SNHLY, CDR2 FYNNEI. There are 17 residues in the CDR3. The CDR3 reads CATSDWGRVSGANVLTF. The DNA for the CDR3 is TGTGCCACCAGTGATTGGGGCAGGGTTTCTGGGGCCAACGTCCTGACTTTC.

This clonotype was observed at least ten times. V is TRBV5-1 and J is TRBJ2-3, with 10 bases identical to TRBD1. The junction had 1 base not matched to a gene; V was cut back by 2 bases and J by 4 bases. This CDR3 comprises 14 residues. Germline CDR1 and CDR2: SGHRS and YFSETQ. CDR3 protein: CASSFGQGADTQYF. The CDR3, as DNA: TGCGCCAGCAGCTTCGGACAGGGGGCAGATACGCAGTATTTT.

Ten or more counts support this clonotype. The J gene is TRBJ1-5, the V gene TRBV20-1; 7 nucleotides align to TRBD1. Germline V lookup: CDR1 DFQATT, CDR2 SNEGSKA (reference sequence). The CDR3 is 15 amino acids. The junction had 10 bases not matched to a gene; V was cut back by 5 bases and J by 3 bases. CDR3: CSAGKTGLLNQPQHF. The CDR3 DNA reads as TGCAGTGCTGGGAAGACAGGGCTACTCAATCAGCCCCAGCATTTT.

The V and J genes are TRBV12-5 and TRBJ2-1, with D unresolved. Germline assignment: CDR1 LGHNT and CDR2 FRNRAP. V was clipped by 6 bases and J by 4 bases, with 4 bases between them. The CDR3 loop spans 11 amino acids. The CDR3 reads CASGQYNEQFF. In nucleotides, the CDR3 is TGTGCTAGTGGCCAGTACAATGAGCAGTTCTTC.

The chain carries TRBV4-1 and TRBJ1-5, with a weak D call TRBD1 (5 bases). V was trimmed by 0 bases and J by 5 bases, leaving 8 bases between them. The germline V gene has CDR1 MGHRA and CDR2 YSYEKL. This CDR3 has 14 residues. The CDR3 sequence: CASSQETDYQPQHF. CDR3 nucleotide sequence: TGCGCCAGCAGCCAAGAGACAGACTATCAGCCCCAGCATTTT.

This clonotype was counted at least ten times. The junction shows a germline mismatch at one end, possibly a read error. The chain combines TRBV5-4 with TRBJ2-7, with 8 nucleotides matching TRBD2. Germline CDR1 reads SGHNT; CDR2 reads YYREEE (reference sequence). The CDR3 extends over 15 amino acids. The CDR3, as DNA: TGTGCCAGCACCTTGGCGGGGGGAATGCCCTACGAGCAGTACTTC. Translated, it gives CASTLAGGMPYEQYF. The whole variable domain, filled in from reference TRBV5-4 and TRBJ2-7, reads ETGVTQSPTHLIKTRGQQVTLRCSSQSGHNTVSWYQQALGQGPQFIFQYYREEENGRGNFPPRFSGLQFPNYSSELNVNALELDDSALYLCASTLAGGMPYEQYFGPGTRLTVT.

This chain uses TRBV29-1 with TRBJ2-5, with D possibly TRBD2 on 6 matching bases. This CDR3 spans 14 amino acids. The germline CDR1 and CDR2 sequences are SQVTM and ANQGSEA. Trimming took 5 bases from V and 0 from J, leaving 13 bases between them. This chain's CDR3 is CSVIGGPYQETQYF. In DNA form, the CDR3 reads TGCAGCGTTATCGGGGGACCGTACCAAGAGACCCAGTACTTC.

Comments on this clonotype: A read error may explain this, as a much larger clone is one base away. CDR3 bases: TGCGCCAACAGCCAAGAAAGTAGGAACTCTGGAAACACCATATATTTT. It yields the protein CANSQESRNSGNTIYF. The chain couples TRBV4-1 to TRBJ1-3; D uncertain. Germline V gene lookup returns CDR1 MGHRA and CDR2 YSYEKL. The CDR3 is 16 amino acids.

The chain carries TRBV12-3 or TRBV12-4 and TRBJ1-5, with D tentatively TRBD1 (5 bases). The CDR3 spans 14 residues. With 7 bases removed from V and 12 bases from J, the gap between germline ends came to 22 bases. CDR3 in amino acids: CASKSRDGLGIQHF. Written as DNA, the CDR3 is TGTGCCAGCAAATCGCGGGACGGGCTAGGAATCCAGCATTTT.

This clonotype was found many times. The rearrangement joins TRBV12-3 or TRBV12-4 to TRBJ1-6; the D gene is possibly TRBD1 (5 bases). Trimming pared 6 bases from V and 11 bases from J, leaving 14 bases between. This CDR3 region has 13 residues. The CDR3 coding sequence is TGTGCCAGCAGAGGACACCCCGGAACACCCCTCCACTTT. Its protein is CASRGHPGTPLHF.

J is TRBJ1-1 and V is TRBV19; tentative D call: TRBD1 (5 bases). V was trimmed by 10 bases and J by 6 bases, leaving 18 bases between them. This CDR3 is built from 13 residues. CDR1 LNHDA and CDR2 SQIVND come from the germline V gene (reference sequence). CDR3 DNA: TGTGCCATCCGGCGGGAGGGACGCCCTGAAGCTTTCTTT. As protein: CAIRREGRPEAFF.

This clonotype was seen only a few times. This rearrangement joins TRBV9 to TRBJ1-6; D may be TRBD1 (6 bases). The CDR3 covers 15 residues. Germline V gene lookup returns CDR1 SGDLS and CDR2 YYNGEE. V was pared by 3 bases and J by 7 bases, with 14 bases between. CDR3 loop: CASSAAGDRNSPLHF. CDR3 coding DNA: TGTGCCAGCAGCGCGGCAGGGGATCGAAATTCACCCCTCCACTTT. The full variable domain, with the rest looked up from reference TRBV9 and TRBJ1-6, is DSGVTQTPKHLITATGQRVTLRCSPRSGDLSVYWYQQSLDQGLQFLIQYYNGEERAKGNILERFSAQQFPDLHSELNLSSLELGDSALYFCASSAAGDRNSPLHFGNGTRLTVT.

The V and J genes are TRBV7-8 and TRBJ2-1, with 14 positions matching TRBD2. Unmatched junction bases numbered 11, after V lost 4 bases and J lost 3 bases. Germline V lookup: CDR1 SGHVS, CDR2 FQNEAQ. The CDR3 spans 19 residues. The CDR3 here is CASSSGLAGDLSGYNEQFF. The CDR3 DNA reads TGTGCCAGCAGCTCGGGACTAGCGGGGGACCTTTCGGGCTACAATGAGCAGTTCTTC.

The CDR3 loop is CSVEILGEQYF. CDR3 bases: TGCAGCGTTGAAATCTTGGGAGAGCAGTACTTC. The chain joins TRBV29-1 to TRBJ2-7, with D uncertain. Germline CDR1 and CDR2: SQVTM and ANQGSEA. V gave up 2 bases and J gave up 7 bases, with 9 bases separating them. The CDR3 sequence is 11 residues long.